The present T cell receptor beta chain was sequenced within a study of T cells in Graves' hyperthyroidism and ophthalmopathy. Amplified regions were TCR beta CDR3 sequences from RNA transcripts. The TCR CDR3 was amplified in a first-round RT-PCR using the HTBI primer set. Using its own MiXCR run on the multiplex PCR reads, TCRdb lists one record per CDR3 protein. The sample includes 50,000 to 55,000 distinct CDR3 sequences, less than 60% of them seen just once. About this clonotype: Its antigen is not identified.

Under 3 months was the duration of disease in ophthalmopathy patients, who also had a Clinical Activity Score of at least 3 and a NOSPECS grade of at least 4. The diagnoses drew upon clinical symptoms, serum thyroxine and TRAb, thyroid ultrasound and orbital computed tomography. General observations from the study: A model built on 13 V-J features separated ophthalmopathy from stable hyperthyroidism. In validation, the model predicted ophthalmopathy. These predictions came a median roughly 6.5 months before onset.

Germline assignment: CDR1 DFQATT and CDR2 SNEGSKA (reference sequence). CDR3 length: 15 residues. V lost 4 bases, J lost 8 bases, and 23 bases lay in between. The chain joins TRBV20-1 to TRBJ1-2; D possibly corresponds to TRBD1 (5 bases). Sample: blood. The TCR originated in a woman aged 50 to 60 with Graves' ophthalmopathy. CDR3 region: CSATGTSGGSEGYTF. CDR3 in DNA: TGCAGTGCTACAGGGACTAGCGGGGGGTCGGAGGGCTACACCTTC.